The rows below give T cell receptor beta chains drawn from one sample of a study of T cells in Graves' hyperthyroidism and ophthalmopathy. TCRdb recomputed calls from the multiplex PCR reads with MiXCR, one row per CDR3 protein. The table shows roughly 700,000 distinct CDR3 sequences, with around 15% occurring only once. The sample taken for sequencing was blood. The receptors come from a woman between 18 and 29 years old with Graves' hyperthyroidism. The CDR3 runs from the conserved cysteine through the conserved F or W. Each record gives: D gene, V gene, clone size, J gene, CDR3 DNA, CDR3 protein. A D gene is named only where the DNA matches it firmly. A row's size may be missing; if present it is once, few, many or a size class.

D: TRBD2; V: TRBV11-2; size: NA; J: TRBJ2-1; DNA: TGTGCCAGCAGCCCCTACGGGACTAGCGAAATCAATGAGCAGTTCTTC; CDR3: CASSPYGTSEINEQFF
D: TRBD1; V: TRBV15; size: NA; J: TRBJ2-2; DNA: TGTGCCACCAGCAGAGATAGACAGGGGGCCCCCGGGGAGCTGTTTTTT; CDR3: CATSRDRQGAPGELFF
D: TRBD2; V: TRBV28; size: NA; J: TRBJ2-7; DNA: TGTGCCAGCAGATTAGCGGGAATGGTTTACGAGCAGTACTTC; CDR3: CASRLAGMVYEQYF
D: NA; V: TRBV7-2; size: many; J: TRBJ2-6; DNA: TGTGCCAGCAGCCCGCGACGGGACGGATTTTACTCTGGGGCCAACGTCCTGACTTTC; CDR3: CASSPRRDGFYSGANVLTF
D: TRBD2; V: TRBV7-2; size: many; J: TRBJ2-1; DNA: TGTGCCAGCAGCTTAGCTTTTAGCGGGAGATACAATGAGCAGTTCTTC; CDR3: CASSLAFSGRYNEQFF
D: TRBD1; V: TRBV12-3/TRBV12-4; size: many; J: TRBJ2-1; DNA: TGTGCCAGCAGTCCGGGACAGGGATACAATGAGCAGTTCTTC; CDR3: CASSPGQGYNEQFF
D: NA; V: TRBV6-2/TRBV6-3; size: few; J: TRBJ2-5; DNA: TGTGCCAGCAGTTACGAAGGGACTTACCGGACCCAGTACTTC; CDR3: CASSYEGTYRTQYF
D: TRBD1; V: TRBV11-2; size: NA; J: TRBJ2-2; DNA: TGTGCCAGCAGCTCAAGACAGGGATTGGGCGGGGAGCTGTTTTTT; CDR3: CASSSRQGLGGELFF
D: NA; V: TRBV2; size: many; J: TRBJ2-3; DNA: TGTGCCAGCAGTGGACTAGAGACAGATACGCAGTATTTT; CDR3: CASSGLETDTQYF
D: NA; V: TRBV12-3/TRBV12-4; size: NA; J: TRBJ2-2; DNA: TGTGCCAGCAGTTGGAGATCCGGGGAGCTGTTTTTT; CDR3: CASSWRSGELFF
D: NA; V: TRBV4-1; size: NA; J: TRBJ1-1; DNA: TGCGCCAGCAGCCAAGGGTGGACAGCGAACACTGAAGCTTTCTTT; CDR3: CASSQGWTANTEAFF
D: NA; V: TRBV19; size: few; J: TRBJ1-5; DNA: TGTGCCGCTGGTTCAAGCAATCAGCCCCAGCATTTT; CDR3: CAAGSSNQPQHF
D: NA; V: TRBV6-1; size: many; J: TRBJ2-7; DNA: TGTGTCAGCTTAGCGGATACCTACGAGCAGTACTTC; CDR3: CVSLADTYEQYF
D: TRBD1; V: TRBV19; size: NA; J: TRBJ2-5; DNA: TGTGCCAGTAGTATAAGGGACAGCCAAGAGACCCAGTACTTC; CDR3: CASSIRDSQETQYF
D: NA; V: TRBV7-9; size: NA; J: TRBJ2-7; DNA: TGTGCCAGCAGCTTAGTTCCCCTCGAGCAGTACTTC; CDR3: CASSLVPLEQYF
D: TRBD2; V: TRBV5-5; size: many; J: TRBJ2-1; DNA: TGTGCCAGCAGCATCGGACTAGCGGGAGTCACCTCCTACAATGAGCAGTTCTTC; CDR3: CASSIGLAGVTSYNEQFF
D: NA; V: TRBV12-3/TRBV12-4; size: many; J: TRBJ1-1; DNA: TGTGCCAGCAGTTTAGTGGGGGGGGCGGGCACTGAAGCTTTCTTT; CDR3: CASSLVGGAGTEAFF
D: NA; V: TRBV20-1; size: NA; J: TRBJ2-7; DNA: TGCAGTGCTGTTGGGGCCTACGAGCAGTACTTC; CDR3: CSAVGAYEQYF
D: TRBD1; V: TRBV18; size: NA; J: TRBJ1-2; DNA: TGTGCCAGCTCACCTCCAATTTGGACAGGGAAGGAACTCTTTGGCTACACCTTC; CDR3: CASSPPIWTGKELFGYTF
D: NA; V: TRBV29-1; size: many; J: TRBJ1-1; DNA: TGCAGCGTTAGTCGTCGCCAGGACACTGAAGCTTTCTTT; CDR3: CSVSRRQDTEAFF
D: NA; V: TRBV6-2/TRBV6-3; size: NA; J: TRBJ1-1; DNA: TGTGCCAGCTCTTCGCCTTCCAGGGGAAACACTGAAGCTTTCTTT; CDR3: CASSSPSRGNTEAFF
D: TRBD2; V: TRBV30; size: NA; J: TRBJ2-1; DNA: TGTGCTAAGAGCGGGAGCTCCTACAATGAGCAGTTCTTC; CDR3: CAKSGSSYNEQFF
D: NA; V: TRBV5-5; size: few; J: TRBJ1-5; DNA: TGTGCCAGCAGCCTTTTGGCCTATAGCAATCAGCCCCAGCATTTT; CDR3: CASSLLAYSNQPQHF
D: NA; V: TRBV13; size: many; J: TRBJ2-7; DNA: TGTGCCAGCAGCTCAAACCCGGGGTACGAGCAGTACTTC; CDR3: CASSSNPGYEQYF
D: NA; V: TRBV6-5; size: NA; J: TRBJ2-6; DNA: TGTGCCAGCAGTTACTTCGAGAACAGGGAAGGGGCCAACGTCCTGACTTTC; CDR3: CASSYFENREGANVLTF
D: NA; V: TRBV20-1; size: few; J: TRBJ2-1; DNA: TGCAGTGCTAGAGGGCGAGCGGTAAGCTCCTACAATGAGCAGCTCTTC; CDR3: CSARGRAVSSYNEQLF
D: TRBD2; V: TRBV28; size: NA; J: TRBJ2-7; DNA: TGTGCCAGCAGTTTATATCTAGCGGGAGGGGACGAGCAGTACTTC; CDR3: CASSLYLAGGDEQYF
D: NA; V: TRBV12-3/TRBV12-4; size: many; J: TRBJ2-1; DNA: TGTGCCAGCAGTTTAGCTGGCAGCTGGGTTGAGCAGTTCTTC; CDR3: CASSLAGSWVEQFF
D: TRBD1; V: TRBV29-1; size: few; J: TRBJ2-7; DNA: TGCAGCGTTGCCGGACAGGCGGGCTACGAGCAGTACTTC; CDR3: CSVAGQAGYEQYF
D: NA; V: TRBV12-3/TRBV12-4; size: NA; J: TRBJ2-3; DNA: TGTGCCAGCCACAGGGTGGAAAAAGATACGCAGTATTTT; CDR3: CASHRVEKDTQYF
D: NA; V: TRBV27; size: once; J: TRBJ2-5; DNA: TGTGCCAGCAGTTTATCGTGGCAGGGAATAACCCAAGAGACCCAGTACTTC; CDR3: CASSLSWQGITQETQYF
D: NA; V: TRBV20-1; size: NA; J: TRBJ2-1; DNA: TGCGGGAGGGGGCTAGGCAATGAGCAGTTCTTC; CDR3: CGRGLGNEQFF
D: TRBD2; V: TRBV30; size: many; J: TRBJ2-3; DNA: TGTGCCTGGGGGAGGGGAACAGATACGCAGTATTTT; CDR3: CAWGRGTDTQYF
D: TRBD1; V: TRBV20-1; size: NA; J: TRBJ2-3; DNA: TGCAGTGCTCACTCGGTGGGGACAGGCACAGATACGCAGTATTTT; CDR3: CSAHSVGTGTDTQYF
D: NA; V: TRBV5-6; size: many; J: TRBJ2-1; DNA: TGTGCCAGCAGCATTTCCGGGACAACCTACAATGAGCAGTTCTTC; CDR3: CASSISGTTYNEQFF
D: NA; V: TRBV27; size: many; J: TRBJ1-2; DNA: TGTGCCAGCAGTTTATCAGCAGCGGGCACACGGGTCTATGGCTACACCTTC; CDR3: CASSLSAAGTRVYGYTF
D: TRBD2; V: TRBV20-1; size: NA; J: TRBJ2-1; DNA: TGCAGTGCGAAACTAGCGGGAGGGCCCCATGAGCAGTTCTTC; CDR3: CSAKLAGGPHEQFF
D: NA; V: TRBV6-1; size: many; J: TRBJ2-7; DNA: TGTGCCAGCAGTGAAGCGCCGGCGCAGTACTTC; CDR3: CASSEAPAQYF
D: TRBD2; V: TRBV20-1; size: NA; J: TRBJ2-1; DNA: TGCAGTGTAAAGCAGCGGGACTCCTACAATGAGCAGTTCTTC; CDR3: CSVKQRDSYNEQFF
D: TRBD2; V: TRBV9; size: many; J: TRBJ2-1; DNA: TGTGCCAGCAGCGTAGGATGGGCGGGAGCGGGCAATGAGCAGTTCTTC; CDR3: CASSVGWAGAGNEQFF
D: NA; V: TRBV2; size: many; J: TRBJ1-1; DNA: TGTGCCAGCAGTGAAGGACAGGACACTGAAGCTTTCTTT; CDR3: CASSEGQDTEAFF
D: NA; V: TRBV3-1; size: few; J: TRBJ1-3; DNA: TGTGCCAGCAGCCTCGAGAACCTCTCTGGAAACACCATATATTTT; CDR3: CASSLENLSGNTIYF
D: NA; V: TRBV29-1; size: few; J: TRBJ2-2; DNA: TGCAGCGTCCTAGGACCCACCGGGGAGCTGTTTTTT; CDR3: CSVLGPTGELFF
D: NA; V: TRBV12-3/TRBV12-4; size: many; J: TRBJ1-5; DNA: TGTGCCAGCAGTTACACAGGGAACAATCAGCCCCAGCATTTT; CDR3: CASSYTGNNQPQHF
D: NA; V: TRBV5-1; size: many; J: TRBJ1-6; DNA: TGCGCCAGCAGCACAACGGCAGGGAGTCGCCCAAGGGATTCACCCCTCCACTTT; CDR3: CASSTTAGSRPRDSPLHF
D: NA; V: TRBV30; size: many; J: TRBJ2-1; DNA: TGTGCCTGGAGACGGACGTCCACCTACAATGAGCAGTTCTTC; CDR3: CAWRRTSTYNEQFF
D: NA; V: TRBV20-1; size: NA; J: TRBJ2-1; DNA: TGCAGTGCCCTCCGAACGTCCGAGGCGCAGTTCTTC; CDR3: CSALRTSEAQFF
D: TRBD1; V: TRBV20-1; size: many; J: TRBJ1-1; DNA: TGCAGTGCCGGGGTCCCACCCGGGACAGGGGGCAATGAAGCTTTCTTT; CDR3: CSAGVPPGTGGNEAFF
D: NA; V: TRBV7-2; size: many; J: TRBJ2-5; DNA: TGTGCCAGCAGCGTAGCTTGGGAGACCCAGTACTTC; CDR3: CASSVAWETQYF
D: TRBD1; V: TRBV29-1; size: NA; J: TRBJ1-2; DNA: TGCAGCGTTGAAGATCCCGACAGGGCTGGCTATGGCTACACCTTC; CDR3: CSVEDPDRAGYGYTF
D: NA; V: TRBV9; size: few; J: TRBJ2-3; DNA: TGTGCCAGCAGCCCCCAGGGGGGAAGCACAGATACGCAGTATTTT; CDR3: CASSPQGGSTDTQYF
D: NA; V: TRBV13; size: many; J: TRBJ2-7; DNA: TGTGCCAGCAGCTTACGCGGATTCTCCTACGAGCAGTACTTC; CDR3: CASSLRGFSYEQYF
D: TRBD1; V: TRBV3-1; size: NA; J: TRBJ1-2; DNA: TGTGCCAGCAGCCGAACCTCCGGGACAGGGATTCGAGGCTACACCTTC; CDR3: CASSRTSGTGIRGYTF
D: NA; V: TRBV20-1; size: NA; J: TRBJ1-1; DNA: TGCAGTGGTACGGGTTTTACTGAAGCTTTCTTT; CDR3: CSGTGFTEAFF